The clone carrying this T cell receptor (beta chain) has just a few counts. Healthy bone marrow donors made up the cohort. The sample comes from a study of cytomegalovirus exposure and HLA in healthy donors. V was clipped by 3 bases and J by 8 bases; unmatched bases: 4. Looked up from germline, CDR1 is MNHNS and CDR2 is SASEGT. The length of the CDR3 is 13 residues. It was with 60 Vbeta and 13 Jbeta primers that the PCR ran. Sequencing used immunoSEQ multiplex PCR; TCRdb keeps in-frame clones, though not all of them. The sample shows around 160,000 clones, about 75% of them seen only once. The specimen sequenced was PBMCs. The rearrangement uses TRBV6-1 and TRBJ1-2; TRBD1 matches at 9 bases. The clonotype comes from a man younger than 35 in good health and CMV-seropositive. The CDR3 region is CASSDWTGEGYTF. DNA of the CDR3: TGTGCCAGCAGTGACTGGACAGGGGAAGGCTACACCTTC.